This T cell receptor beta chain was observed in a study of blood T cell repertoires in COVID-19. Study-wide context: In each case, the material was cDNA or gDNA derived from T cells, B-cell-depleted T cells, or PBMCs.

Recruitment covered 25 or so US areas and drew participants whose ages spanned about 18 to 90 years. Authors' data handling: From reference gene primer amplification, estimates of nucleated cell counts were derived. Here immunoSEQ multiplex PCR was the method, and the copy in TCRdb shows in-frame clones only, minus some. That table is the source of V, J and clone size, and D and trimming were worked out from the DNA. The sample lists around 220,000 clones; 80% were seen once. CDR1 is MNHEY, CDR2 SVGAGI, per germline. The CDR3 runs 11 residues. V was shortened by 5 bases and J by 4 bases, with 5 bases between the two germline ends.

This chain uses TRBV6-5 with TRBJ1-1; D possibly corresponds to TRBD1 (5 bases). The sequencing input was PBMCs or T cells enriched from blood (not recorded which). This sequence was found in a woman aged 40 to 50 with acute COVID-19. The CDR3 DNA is TGTGCCAGCAGTAGGGGCACTGAAGCTTTCTTT. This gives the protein CASSRGTEAFF.